This T cell receptor (beta chain) was obtained from a study of blood T cell repertoires in COVID-19. Across the study: PBMCs, B-cell-depleted T cells, or T cells were the source of the cDNA or gDNA that made up the material.

The method was immunoSEQ multiplex PCR; TCRdb's version includes in-frame clones alone and lacks a portion of them. The table includes about 130,000 clones, over 60% detected once. The V end lost 7 bases, the J end lost 6 bases, and 13 bases lay between the germline ends. Germline loops: CDR1 MNHEY, CDR2 SVGAGI. The CDR3 has 13 amino acids. The chain uses TRBV6-5 and TRBJ1-5; D is undetermined. This receptor was obtained from a man between 40 and 49 years old with active or convalescent COVID-19. The sample comprised peripheral blood. The CDR3 DNA sequence: TGTGCCAGCACCGCCGAAAGGAGTCAGCCCCAGCATTTT. Translated: CASTAERSQPQHF.